This T cell receptor (beta chain) stems from a study of OX40 agonist ivuxolimab in advanced cancers. This clone appeared a single time. The table came from immunoSEQ multiplex PCR; TCRdb's copy has only in-frame clones and leaves some out. This sample has fewer than 25,000 clones; 84% occur once, and the top ten carry around a third. The sequencing here drew on CD4+ or CD8+ T cells sorted from blood, taken in a trial of the OX40 agonist ivuxolimab. The receptor comes from an adult with an advanced solid tumor such as melanoma, head and neck, liver or kidney cancer.

The CDR3 nucleotides are TGTGCCAGCAGCCGACAGGGGGAACCCTACGAGCAGTACTTC. Encoded protein: CASSRQGEPYEQYF. The chain links TRBV5-6 to TRBJ2-7; TRBD1 matches at 9 bases. From germline, CDR1 is SGHDT and CDR2 YYEEEE. The CDR3 sequence is 14 residues long. V shed 4 bases and J 2 bases; nucleotides not matched to a gene: 4.